These T cell receptor beta chains were read from a single sample in a study of cytomegalovirus exposure and HLA in healthy donors. Clones were sequenced by immunoSEQ multiplex PCR, and TCRdb holds only the in-frame ones, with some missing. The table lists 140,000 to 150,000 clones, over 70% of them singletons. Sequencing used PBMCs. The receptors were gathered from a man between 40 and 49 years old in good health and CMV-seronegative. Both conserved end residues are part of each CDR3. The D gene is left open where the match is weak. Some rows mark clone size as missing; the rest say once, few, many or name a class of expanded clone.

d_gene,v_gene,abundance,j_gene,CDR3nt,CDR3aa
TRBD1,TRBV6-5,.,TRBJ2-5,TGTGCCAGCAGTTACTCCACAGGGGATCAAGAGACCCAGTACTTC,CASSYSTGDQETQYF
.,TRBV7-2,.,TRBJ1-1,TGTGCCAGCAGCCAAGGACTGAGGGCTGAAGCTTTCTTT,CASSQGLRAEAFF
.,TRBV7-8,.,TRBJ1-6,TGTGCCAGCAGCTTCGGGGTCTCCTATAATTCACCCCTCCACTTT,CASSFGVSYNSPLHF
TRBD2,TRBV2,.,TRBJ2-2,TGTGCCAGCGCCGATACTAGCGGGGGGGCCCCCGGGGAGCTGTTTTTT,CASADTSGGAPGELFF
TRBD2,TRBV19,.,TRBJ2-4,TGTGCCAGTAGTCCCCCGATGGGGGGGGAACTAGCCAAAAACATTCAGTACTTC,CASSPPMGGELAKNIQYF
TRBD1,TRBV11-2,.,TRBJ1-2,TGTGCCAGCAGCTTAGACCTCTCGACAGGGATCAACTATGGCTACACCTTC,CASSLDLSTGINYGYTF
.,TRBV19,.,TRBJ1-5,TGTGCCAGTAGCGACACAGGGTTGATAGGTGCTCAGCCCCAGCATTTT,CASSDTGLIGAQPQHF
.,TRBV2,once,TRBJ2-5,TGTGCCAGCAGTGGGACAACCCAAGAGACCCAGTACTTC,CASSGTTQETQYF
TRBD1,TRBV27,.,TRBJ1-1,TGTGCCAGCAGCGATTACCGGGACAGGGCTGCTTTCACTGAAGCTTTCTTT,CASSDYRDRAAFTEAFF
TRBD1,TRBV6-4,once,TRBJ1-2,TGTGCCAGCAGTCCTACAGGGGGCATAGACTATGGCTACACCTTC,CASSPTGGIDYGYTF
.,TRBV18,once,TRBJ1-1,TGTGCCAGCTCACCACCAGGGGGCACTGAAGCTTTCTTT,CASSPPGGTEAFF
.,TRBV25-1,.,TRBJ1-6,TGTGCCAGCAGTGATGGGGCAGGGCGATCACCCCTCCACTTT,CASSDGAGRSPLHF
TRBD1,TRBV10-3,.,TRBJ1-6,TGTGCCATCTCAGGGACAGAATATAATTCACCCCTCCACTTT,CAISGTEYNSPLHF
.,TRBV7-9,.,TRBJ2-3,TGTGCCAGCAGCGCTACACGGACTCTAGCCACAGATACGCAGTATTTT,CASSATRTLATDTQYF
.,TRBV19,once,TRBJ1-1,TGTGCCAGTAGTATAGCCGGGTTGAACACTGAAGCTTTCTTT,CASSIAGLNTEAFF
TRBD1,TRBV7-2,.,TRBJ2-3,TGTGCCAGCAGGTTAGGGAACGGACAGGGGGCAACAGATACGCAGTATTTT,CASRLGNGQGATDTQYF
TRBD2,TRBV25-1,.,TRBJ2-5,TGTGCCAGCAGTGAACCCTTACTAGCGGGGGGCCGGGGAGAGACCCAGTACTTC,CASSEPLLAGGRGETQYF
.,TRBV5-8,.,TRBJ1-5,TGTGCCAGCAGCCCAGGGGTAATAAGCAATCAGCCCCAGCATTTT,CASSPGVISNQPQHF
TRBD2,TRBV7-6,once,TRBJ2-1,TGTGCCAGCAGTCCTAGCGGGGGGCCATCCCATGAGCAGTTCTTC,CASSPSGGPSHEQFF
.,TRBV7-9,.,TRBJ2-6,TGTGCCAGCAGCTTCGTAGGCGGCCGTGGGGCCAACGTCCTGACTTTC,CASSFVGGRGANVLTF
TRBD1,TRBV6-5,.,TRBJ1-5,TGTGCCAGCAGAGGGGGACAGGGGGCGGGTCAGCCCCAGCATTTT,CASRGGQGAGQPQHF
TRBD1,TRBV5-1,.,TRBJ1-5,TGCGCCAGCAGCTTTGGACAGGGGACCAATCAGCCCCAGCATTTT,CASSFGQGTNQPQHF
TRBD2,TRBV30,.,TRBJ2-1,TGTGCCTGGAGTGTAATGGGCGGGGGGGCCGCCTACAATGAGCAGTTCTTC,CAWSVMGGGAAYNEQFF
TRBD1,TRBV4-2,.,TRBJ2-2,TGTGCCAGCAGCCAAGGACGTCCGGGACAGGGGGGAGCAACCGGGGAGCTGTTTTTT,CASSQGRPGQGGATGELFF
TRBD1,TRBV30,.,TRBJ1-4,TGTGCCTGGTCTACAGGGGCAGCAACTAATGAAAAACTGTTTTTT,CAWSTGAATNEKLFF
.,TRBV5-1,.,TRBJ1-6,TGCGCCAGCAGCTTGGGCAGGGAATATAATTCACCCCTCCACTTT,CASSLGREYNSPLHF
.,TRBV2,once,TRBJ2-7,TGTGCCAGCAGTCCGACTAGGAGCCCCTACGAGCAGTACTTC,CASSPTRSPYEQYF
.,TRBV20-1,.,TRBJ2-1,TGCAGTGCCCGGACTCGGGAGCAGTTCTTC,CSARTREQFF
.,TRBV29-1,.,TRBJ1-1,TGCAGCGTTGGACAGGCCGTGAACACTGAAGCTTTCTTT,CSVGQAVNTEAFF
.,TRBV11-2,.,TRBJ1-6,TGTGCCAGCAGCTTAATGGCCCAACAGGGATCCTATAATTCACCCCTCCACTTT,CASSLMAQQGSYNSPLHF
.,TRBV12-5,.,TRBJ2-5,TGTGCTAGTGGTTTGGCACGGGACTTTCAAGAGACCCAGTACTTC,CASGLARDFQETQYF
.,TRBV6-1,.,TRBJ2-5,TGTGCCAGCAGTGAAACAAAGACCCAGTACTTC,CASSETKTQYF
.,TRBV15,.,TRBJ1-4,TGTGCCACCAGCAGAGATAGTCAGGCAACTAATGAAAAACTGTTTTTT,CATSRDSQATNEKLFF
TRBD1,TRBV6-1,.,TRBJ1-6,TGTGCCAGCAGTGAGATTTTGACAGGGGTAAATAATTCACCCCTCCACTTT,CASSEILTGVNNSPLHF
.,TRBV19,.,TRBJ1-4,TGTGCCAGTAGTACCGTCGGCCGCCAGGCTGAAAAACTGTTTTTT,CASSTVGRQAEKLFF
TRBD1,TRBV6-5,.,TRBJ1-3,TGTGCCAGCAGTCTATCGACAGGGGCTGGAAACACCATATATTTT,CASSLSTGAGNTIYF